This T cell receptor beta chain was captured in a study of response to subunit inactivated influenza vaccine. TCRdb itself ran the RT-PCR reads through MiXCR, one entry per CDR3 protein. The sample records approximately 230,000 distinct CDR3 sequences, more than 9% being singletons. Trimming cost V 3 bases and J 0 bases; bases outside gene matches: 8. The germline CDR1 and CDR2 sequences are DFQATT and SNEGSKA (reference sequence). The CDR3 totals 15 residues. This specimen was non-naive T cells sorted from PBMCs, taken 14 to 15 days before vaccination. The receptor's source is a man aged 45 to 65 who received an inactivated influenza vaccine. The chain is built from TRBV20-1 and TRBJ2-7, with TRBD2 identical over 7 bases. DNA of the CDR3: TGCAGTGCTAGCCGGGAGGCGGTAAGCTCCTACGAGCAGTACTTC. It specifies CSASREAVSSYEQYF.